This T cell receptor beta chain appears in the sequencing data of a study of control samples from healthy donors and cancer patients. This CDR3 region has 13 residues. The V and J ends lost 5 bases and 7 bases respectively, with 14 bases between them. In germline, CDR1 is MNHEY, CDR2 SMNVEV (reference sequence). Clones were sequenced by immunoSEQ multiplex PCR, and TCRdb holds only the in-frame ones, with some missing. Here the sample spans under 85,000 clones, around 94% being singletons. This receptor was identified in a woman in her thirties or forties in good health. The chain carries TRBV27 and TRBJ1-1; a possible D gene is TRBD1 (5 bases). The specimen was blood. The CDR3 DNA is TGTGCCAGCAGTGTCGGGGGGGAAGGTGAAGCTTTCTTT. Amino acid sequence: CASSVGGEGEAFF.